This note documents a single T cell receptor beta chain sequence. Germline V gene data show CDR1 as MNHNS and CDR2 as SASEGT. Trimming at V came to 3 bases and at J to 0 bases, leaving 2 bases not matched to a gene. The CDR3 has 15 amino acids. This sample was taken from a study of control samples from healthy donors and cancer patients. Profiling relied on immunoSEQ multiplex PCR, and the TCRdb table lists in-frame clones only, not all of them. Of about 180,000 clones listed, 90% are singletons. The TCR originated in a woman between 50 and 59 years old in good health. The sequenced material came from blood. The genes are TRBV6-1 and TRBJ2-1; 7 nucleotides agree with TRBD1. This CDR3 is CASSESGGSYNEQFF. Here the CDR3 DNA reads TGTGCCAGCAGTGAGTCAGGGGGCTCCTACAATGAGCAGTTCTTC.